The clone carrying this T cell receptor (beta chain) was counted at least ten times. The antigen is not known. The entry originates in a study of blood T cells in healthy people across ages. Broader study findings: With age, beta diversity per million T cells declined roughly linearly, significantly by 40 to 50. Comparison with aged donors showed that long-lived donors had more naive CD4+ cells and higher diversity.

With each sample, at least 5 micrograms of total RNA were extracted. Together with a sample-barcoded 5' primer, a J-beta primer mix was included in a second PCR lasting about 7 to 11 cycles. Each cDNA molecule, via a template-switch adaptor with 12 random nucleotides, was tagged. TCRdb independently ran MiXCR on the 5' RACE reads; one entry per CDR3 protein. The table lists some 640,000 distinct CDR3 sequences, about 28% of them singletons. Germline V lookup: CDR1 LGHDT, CDR2 YNNKEL (reference sequence). Trimming left V 5 bases short and J 0 bases short, with 15 bases between. The CDR3 consists of 16 residues.

The sequencing input was blood. This chain uses TRBV3-1 with TRBJ2-3; D uncertain. The receptor's source is a woman of 80 years or more in good health. The CDR3 loop reads CASSLSIGSSTDTQYF. CDR3 coding DNA: TGTGCCAGCAGCTTAAGTATAGGGTCTAGCACAGATACGCAGTATTTT.